The 20 T cell receptor beta chains in this list originate from one sample, sequenced in a study of response to subunit inactivated influenza vaccine. TCRdb reprocessed the RT-PCR reads with MiXCR, giving one entry per CDR3 protein. The repertoire holds 550,000 to 650,000 distinct CDR3 sequences, with 10% to 15% as singletons. Sequencing used PBMCs from blood, obtained on the day of vaccination. The receptors stem from a man aged 50 to 60 who received an inactivated influenza vaccine.

The chain employs TRBV11-2 and TRBJ2-6; TRBD1 is a possible D gene (5 bases). This CDR3 is 17 amino acids long. Between the trimmed V and J ends, which lost 5 bases and 2 bases, there was a span of 16 bases. Germline CDR1 is SGHAT and CDR2 is FQNNGV. The CDR3 protein is CASSRQILSTGANVLTF. The CDR3 coding sequence is TGTGCCAGCAGCCGACAGATCCTCTCGACTGGGGCCAACGTCCTGACTTTC.

This chain uses TRBV28 with TRBJ2-3; 10 bases are a match to TRBD1. Germline V gene lookup returns CDR1 MDHEN and CDR2 SYDVKM. CDR3 length: 17 residues. V trimming: 6 bases; J trimming: 1 base; junction bases outside the gene matches: 10. The CDR3 DNA reads TGTGCCAGCAGCCAACCGGGACAGGGGACGGGCACAGATACGCAGTATTTT. It codes for CASSQPGQGTGTDTQYF.

This rearrangement joins TRBV4-2 to TRBJ2-7; 8 bases agree with TRBD1. V dropped 3 bases and J dropped 3; count of bases not matched to a gene: 10. This CDR3 is 16 amino acids long. Per the germline V gene, CDR1 is LGHNA and CDR2 is YNFKEQ. CDR3 protein: CASSQGPGQDYYEQYF. CDR3 in DNA: TGTGCCAGCAGCCAGGGACCGGGACAGGACTACTACGAGCAGTACTTC.

This clonotype was seen only a few times. This chain links TRBV27 with TRBJ2-4; D is undetermined. V shed 6 bases and J shed 0 bases, with 3 bases lying between them. The CDR3 has 12 amino acids. Germline values: CDR1 MNHEY, CDR2 SMNVEV (reference sequence). The CDR3 region has the DNA TGTGCCAGCAGGCTAGCCAAAAACATTCAGTACTTC. It encodes CASRLAKNIQYF.

In its sample, this clonotype was seen a few times. This chain connects TRBV5-6 to TRBJ2-7; D unresolved. The CDR3 runs to 14 residues. V lost 3 bases and J lost 3, with 13 bases in between. CDR1 is SGHDT and CDR2 is YYEEEE in the germline V gene. CDR3 in amino acids: CASSSPADRYEQYF. DNA of the CDR3: TGTGCCAGCAGCTCCCCGGCAGATCGCTACGAGCAGTACTTC.

This clonotype was seen ten or more times. J is TRBJ2-7 and V is TRBV27; TRBD2 matches 8 bases. CDR3 length: 17 amino acids. CDR1 MNHEY and CDR2 SMNVEV come from the germline V gene (reference sequence). Trimming removed 8 bases from V and 0 bases from J; junction bases left unmatched: 15. The CDR3: CASHPQAGASGSYEQYF. CDR3 nucleotide sequence: TGTGCCAGCCACCCCCAAGCGGGAGCGAGTGGCTCCTACGAGCAGTACTTC.

V gene TRBV18 combines with J gene TRBJ2-5; 10 nucleotides agree with TRBD2. V lost 4 bases, J lost 1 base, and 3 bases stayed unmatched. There are 15 residues in the CDR3. Germline CDR1 KGHSH, CDR2 LQKENI. The CDR3 reads CASSRTSGIQETQYF. The CDR3 DNA reads TGTGCCAGCTCACGGACTAGCGGAATCCAAGAGACCCAGTACTTC.

The chain joins TRBV5-6 to TRBJ1-5, with D uncertain. The CDR3 is 17 residues long. V was trimmed by 4 bases and J by 7 bases, leaving 24 bases between them. CDR1 is SGHDT and CDR2 is YYEEEE in the germline V gene. The CDR3 DNA reads TGTGCCAGCAGCAGAACCCAACCAGGACGGACCCTACAGCCCCAGCATTTT. This codes for CASSRTQPGRTLQPQHF.

A few counts support this clonotype. J is TRBJ2-7 and V is TRBV10-2, with a weak D call TRBD1 (5 bases). V dropped 2 bases and J dropped 6 bases, with 8 bases sitting between them. Germline V gene lookup returns CDR1 WSHSY and CDR2 SAAADI. CDR3 length: 12 residues. The CDR3 bases are TGCGCCAGCAGTGAGCAAGGGGCCGAGCAGTACTTC. As protein: CASSEQGAEQYF.

This chain uses TRBV2 with TRBJ2-7; D not certain. CDR3 size: 14 residues. V was shortened by 3 bases and J by 6 bases, with 15 bases between the two germline ends. Germline values: CDR1 SNHLY, CDR2 FYNNEI. CDR3 amino acids: CASSDLVVSSEQYF. DNA of the CDR3: TGTGCCAGCAGTGATTTGGTTGTATCGTCCGAGCAGTACTTC.

The rearrangement uses TRBV2 and TRBJ2-7, with D unresolved. With 1 base removed from V and 0 bases from J, the gap between germline ends came to 13 bases. Germline V gene sequence: CDR1 SNHLY, CDR2 FYNNEI. The CDR3 has 16 residues. As DNA, the CDR3 is TGTGCCAGCAGTGAAGGAGGACCCCTGCTCTCCTACGAGCAGTACTTC. It codes for CASSEGGPLLSYEQYF.

The chain links TRBV4-3 to TRBJ1-1; D is undetermined. Trimming pared 1 base from V and 11 bases from J, leaving 20 bases between. This CDR3 has 15 residues. In germline, CDR1 is LGHNA, CDR2 YSLEER. The CDR3, as DNA: TGCGCCAGCAGCCAAGCAATATCCGAGGACGAACGGGCTTTCTTT. It encodes CASSQAISEDERAFF.

This clonotype has just a few counts. The rearrangement links TRBV20-1 to TRBJ2-4; tentative D call: TRBD1 (5 bases). Trimming took 5 bases from V and 0 from J, leaving 11 bases between them. The length of the CDR3 is 14 residues. Germline assignment: CDR1 DFQATT and CDR2 SNEGSKA (reference sequence). The CDR3 region is CSALTDPAKNIQYF. CDR3 coding DNA: TGCAGTGCTTTGACAGACCCAGCCAAAAACATTCAGTACTTC.

This clonotype has at least ten counts. The chain uses TRBV20-1 and TRBJ2-1; D gene uncertain. V gave up 3 bases and J gave up 4 bases, with 7 bases separating them. From germline, CDR1 is DFQATT and CDR2 SNEGSKA (reference sequence). The CDR3 is made up of 12 amino acids. CDR3 DNA sequence: TGCAGTGCTAGTTACGGATACAATGAGCAGTTCTTC. Amino acids: CSASYGYNEQFF.

The chain has TRBV4-1 and TRBJ2-7; the D is unclear. The CDR3 loop spans 15 amino acids. V was shortened by 0 bases and J by 2 bases, with 11 bases between the two germline ends. CDR1 and CDR2 (germline): MGHRA, YSYEKL. The chain's CDR3 is CASSQDAADTYEQYF. The CDR3 DNA follows: TGCGCCAGCAGCCAAGATGCGGCAGACACCTACGAGCAGTACTTC.

This clonotype was found many times. The gene calls are TRBV20-1 and TRBJ2-1; D is perhaps TRBD1 (6 bases). From germline, CDR1 is DFQATT and CDR2 SNEGSKA (reference sequence). Trimming stripped 0 bases from V and 0 bases from J, with 12 bases between. The CDR3 is 16 residues long. The CDR3 coding sequence is TGCAGTGCTAGAGATCAAGGGGGACCCTCCTACAATGAGCAGTTCTTC. Protein: CSARDQGGPSYNEQFF.

V is TRBV7-2 and J is TRBJ2-3; D tentatively reads TRBD1 or TRBD2 (5 bases each). This CDR3 is 15 amino acids long. V shed 5 bases and J shed 4 bases, with 16 bases lying between them. Per the germline V gene, CDR1 is SGHTA and CDR2 is FQGNSA. CDR3 region: CASSPGLAAADTQYF. The CDR3 DNA sequence: TGTGCCAGCAGCCCGGGGCTAGCCGCCGCAGATACGCAGTATTTT.

This clonotype was counted between two and nine times. The chain has TRBV30 and TRBJ2-1; D uncertain. Germline-derived CDR1 and CDR2 are GTSNPN and SVGIG (reference sequence). Between the trimmed V and J ends, which lost 0 bases and 16 bases, there was a span of 19 bases. The CDR3 has 13 amino acids. The CDR3: CAWSVLSKQKCFF. DNA for the CDR3: TGTGCCTGGAGTGTACTTTCGAAACAGAAATGTTTCTTC.

A few counts support this clonotype. The chain links TRBV10-3 to TRBJ2-7; TRBD2 aligns across 7 bases. The trim removed 0 bases at V and 3 bases at J, leaving 11 bases unmatched. Per the germline V gene, CDR1 is ENHRY and CDR2 is SYGVKD. This CDR3 region has 17 residues. CDR3 in amino acids: CAISESNWRERNYEQYF. The CDR3, as DNA: TGTGCCATCAGTGAGTCGAACTGGCGGGAGAGGAACTACGAGCAGTACTTC.

This clonotype was seen more than once but under ten times. The chain joins TRBV4-3 to TRBJ2-1; TRBD2 matches 8 bases. V was clipped by 4 bases and J by 7 bases; unmatched bases: 15. The CDR3 contains 17 residues. The germline V gene encodes CDR1 LGHNA and CDR2 YSLEER. CDR3 in amino acids: CASSRVVASGSINEQFF. The CDR3 DNA follows: TGCGCCAGCAGCCGGGTGGTTGCCAGCGGGAGTATAAATGAGCAGTTCTTC.